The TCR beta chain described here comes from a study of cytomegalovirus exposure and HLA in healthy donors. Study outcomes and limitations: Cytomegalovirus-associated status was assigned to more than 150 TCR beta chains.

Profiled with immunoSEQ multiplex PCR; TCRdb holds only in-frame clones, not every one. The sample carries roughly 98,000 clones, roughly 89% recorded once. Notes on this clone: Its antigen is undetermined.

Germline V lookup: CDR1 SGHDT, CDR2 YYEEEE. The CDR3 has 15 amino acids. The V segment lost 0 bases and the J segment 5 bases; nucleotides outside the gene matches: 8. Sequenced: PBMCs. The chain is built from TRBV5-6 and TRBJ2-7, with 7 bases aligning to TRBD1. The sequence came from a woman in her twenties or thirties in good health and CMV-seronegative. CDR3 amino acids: CASSLEAGGKDEQYF. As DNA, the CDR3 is TGTGCCAGCAGCTTGGAGGCAGGGGGAAAGGACGAGCAGTACTTC.